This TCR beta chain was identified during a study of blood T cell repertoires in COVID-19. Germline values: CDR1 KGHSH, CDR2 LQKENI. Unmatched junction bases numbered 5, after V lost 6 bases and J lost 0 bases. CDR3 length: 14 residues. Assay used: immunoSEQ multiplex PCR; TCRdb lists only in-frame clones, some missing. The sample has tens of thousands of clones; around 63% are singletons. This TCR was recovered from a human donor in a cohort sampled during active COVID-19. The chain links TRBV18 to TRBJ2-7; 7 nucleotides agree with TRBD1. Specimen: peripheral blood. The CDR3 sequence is CASSKDRSSYEQYF. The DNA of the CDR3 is TGTGCCAGCTCCAAGGACAGGAGCTCCTACGAGCAGTACTTC. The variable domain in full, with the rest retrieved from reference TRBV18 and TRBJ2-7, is NAGVMQNPRHLVRRRGQEARLRCSPMKGHSHVYWYRQLPEEGLKFMVYLQKENIIDESGMPKERFSAEFPKEGPSILRIQQVVRGDSAAYFCASSKDRSSYEQYFGPGTRLTVT.